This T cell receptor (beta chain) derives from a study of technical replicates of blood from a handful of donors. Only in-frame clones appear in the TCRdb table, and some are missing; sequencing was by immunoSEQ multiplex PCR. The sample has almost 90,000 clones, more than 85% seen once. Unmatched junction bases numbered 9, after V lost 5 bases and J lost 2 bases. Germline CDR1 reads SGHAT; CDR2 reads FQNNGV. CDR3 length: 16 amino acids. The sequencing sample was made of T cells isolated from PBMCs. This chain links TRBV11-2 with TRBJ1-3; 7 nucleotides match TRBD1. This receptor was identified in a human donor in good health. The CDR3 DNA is TGTGCCAGCAGCCTTCCCGGAACAGGGGCTGGAAACACCATATATTTT. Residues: CASSLPGTGAGNTIYF.